Listed here are 32 T cell receptor beta chains from one sample, sequenced in a study of cytomegalovirus exposure and HLA in healthy donors. The PCR contained 60 Vbeta and 13 Jbeta primers. Using immunoSEQ multiplex PCR, the repertoire was profiled, and TCRdb retains in-frame clones only, with some absent. The table has over 150,000 clones, roughly 70% seen once; the top ten hold around 3%. Sample: PBMCs. These receptor sequences come from a middle-aged woman in good health and CMV-seropositive.

The chain uses TRBV6-5 and TRBJ2-1; D gene ambiguous. Trimming stripped 6 bases from V and 7 bases from J, with 16 bases between. The CDR3 has 14 amino acids. Germline assignment: CDR1 MNHEY and CDR2 SVGAGI. In DNA, the CDR3 is TGTGCCAGCAGCGACCCCGGAGAATGGAATGAGCAGTTCTTC. The encoded protein is CASSDPGEWNEQFF.

V and J are TRBV5-4 and TRBJ2-2, with 8 bases identical to TRBD2. After removal of 4 bases from V and 6 bases from J, the junction contained 2 bases not matched to a gene. Germline lookup yields CDR1 SGHNT and CDR2 YYREEE (reference sequence). The CDR3 loop spans 13 amino acids. CDR3 nucleotides: TGTGCCAGCAGCCGGACTAGCCCCGGGGAGCTGTTTTTT. It codes for CASSRTSPGELFF.

V and J are TRBV7-9 and TRBJ2-5, with TRBD1 identical over 10 bases. Germline V gives CDR1 SEHNR, CDR2 FQNEAQ (reference sequence). The CDR3 loop spans 15 amino acids. With V trimmed by 0 bases and J by 5 bases, 3 bases remained unmatched. The CDR3 spells CASSLAGQGGETQYF. The CDR3 DNA follows: TGTGCCAGCAGCTTAGCTGGACAGGGGGGGGAGACCCAGTACTTC. The entire variable domain, with the rest obtained from reference TRBV7-9 and TRBJ2-5, is as follows: DTGVSQNPRHKITKRGQNVTFRCDPISEHNRLYWYRQTLGQGPEFLTYFQNEAQLEKSRLLSDRFSAERPKGSFSTLEIQRTEQGDSAMYLCASSLAGQGGETQYFGPGTRLLVL.

The V call is TRBV15, the J call TRBJ2-5; 9 nucleotides line up with TRBD1. Looked up from germline, CDR1 is LNHNV and CDR2 is YYDKDF (reference sequence). The CDR3 is made up of 17 amino acids. V dropped 0 bases and J dropped 1; count of bases not matched to a gene: 6. The chain's CDR3 is CATSRDGTGRSQETQYF. The CDR3 nucleotides read TGTGCCACCAGCAGAGACGGGACAGGGCGATCCCAAGAGACCCAGTACTTC.

The gene calls are TRBV7-3 and TRBJ1-2; TRBD1 matches at 7 bases. Germline values: CDR1 SGHTA, CDR2 FQGTGA. V was clipped by 3 bases and J by 7 bases; unmatched bases: 5. The length of the CDR3 is 13 residues. CDR3 coding DNA: TGTGCCAGCAGCTTCAAGGGGGCGGTTGGCTACACCTTC. This encodes CASSFKGAVGYTF.

The V call is TRBV6-5, the J call TRBJ2-1, with D hard to call. CDR1 and CDR2 (germline): MNHEY, SVGAGI. The CDR3 totals 13 residues. The V gene lost 2 bases and the J gene lost 6 bases, with 8 bases spanning the gap. The CDR3 region is CASSYTHGNEQFF. CDR3 nucleotide sequence: TGTGCCAGCAGTTACACGCACGGCAATGAGCAGTTCTTC.

The chain carries TRBV4-2 and TRBJ2-1, with TRBD2 as a possible D gene (7 bases). The CDR3 is 12 amino acids. The V and J ends lost 3 bases and 10 bases respectively, with 10 bases between them. CDR1 and CDR2 (germline): LGHNA, YNFKEQ. The CDR3 reads CASSQRGGEQFF. CDR3 nucleotide sequence: TGTGCCAGCAGCCAGAGGGGGGGAGAGCAGTTCTTC.

CDR3 residues: CASSSGTSDAYEQYF. The CDR3 region has the DNA TGTGCCAGCAGCTCCGGGACTAGTGACGCCTACGAGCAGTACTTC. This chain uses TRBV7-6 with TRBJ2-7, with TRBD2 matching over 8 bases. The CDR3 is 15 residues long. V trimming: 4 bases; J trimming: 2 bases; junction bases outside the gene matches: 7. Germline values: CDR1 SGHVS, CDR2 FNYEAQ.

The chain recombines TRBV7-2 with TRBJ2-7; 10 bases map to TRBD2. The CDR3 is made up of 16 amino acids. J lost 6 bases, V lost 5 bases, and 13 bases had no gene match. Per germline, CDR1 SGHTA and CDR2 FQGNSA. The CDR3 protein is CASSISGRAFLLEQYF. The CDR3 DNA is TGTGCCAGCAGCATAAGCGGGAGGGCTTTCCTTCTCGAGCAGTACTTC. Using reference TRBV7-2 and TRBJ2-7 for the parts outside the CDR3, the full variable domain is GAGVSQSPSNKVTEKGKDVELRCDPISGHTALYWYRQSLGQGLEFLIYFQGNSAPDKSGLPSDRFSAERTGGSVSTLTIQRTQQEDSAVYLCASSISGRAFLLEQYFGPGTRLTVT.

This clone occurred a few times. The rearrangement links TRBV13 to TRBJ2-7; 7 bases agree with TRBD1. Trimming at V came to 5 bases and at J to 3 bases, leaving 7 bases not matched to a gene. CDR3 length: 14 residues. Per germline, CDR1 PRHDT and CDR2 FYEKMQ (reference sequence). The CDR3 loop is CASSPSGQLYEQYF. The CDR3 region has the DNA TGTGCCAGCAGCCCCTCGGGACAGCTCTACGAGCAGTACTTC.

This chain joins TRBV15 and TRBJ2-1, with 8 bases identical to TRBD2. The CDR3 covers 14 residues. Germline-derived CDR1 and CDR2 are LNHNV and YYDKDF (reference sequence). Unmatched junction bases numbered 2, after V lost 1 base and J lost 6 bases. CDR3 in amino acids: CATSRGLAGNEQFF. For the CDR3, the DNA is TGTGCCACCAGCAGAGGCCTAGCGGGCAATGAGCAGTTCTTC.

V is TRBV25-1 and J is TRBJ2-5; the match to TRBD2 covers 11 bases. CDR1 MGHDK and CDR2 SYGVNS come from the germline V gene. The CDR3 is 15 residues long. With V trimmed by 3 bases and J by 5 bases, 5 bases remained unmatched. The CDR3 spells CASSDPASGRETQYF. The CDR3 bases are TGTGCCAGCAGTGACCCAGCTAGCGGGAGGGAGACCCAGTACTTC.

V usage is TRBV25-1 and J usage is TRBJ1-2, with a tentative D call TRBD1 (6 bases). V lost 3 bases, J lost 8 bases, and 19 bases lay in between. The CDR3 contains 15 residues. The germline CDR1 and CDR2 sequences are MGHDK and SYGVNS. This CDR3 is CASSDGQGSMRGYTF. The CDR3, as DNA: TGTGCCAGCAGTGATGGGCAGGGGAGCATGCGCGGCTACACCTTC.

CDR3 sequence reads: CASSHPSGAPSEQFF. CDR3 DNA: TGCGCCAGCAGCCACCCTAGCGGGGCGCCTTCCGAGCAGTTCTTC. This chain links TRBV4-1 with TRBJ2-1; 9 bases agree with TRBD2. The J segment lost 10 bases and the V segment lost 3 bases, leaving 10 bases of the junction unmatched. The CDR3 extends over 15 amino acids. Germline CDR1 is MGHRA and CDR2 is YSYEKL.

The J gene is TRBJ1-1, the V gene TRBV6-5, with unresolved D. Deletions cut 6 bases from V and 1 base from J, with 12 bases between. CDR3 length: 14 amino acids. From germline, CDR1 is MNHEY and CDR2 SVGAGI. The CDR3 region has the DNA TGTGCCAGCAGGGTTGCGGGGTCGAACACTGAAGCTTTCTTT. It specifies CASRVAGSNTEAFF.

This chain connects TRBV27 to TRBJ2-7; 7 nucleotides align to TRBD2. The CDR3 runs to 16 residues. V dropped 0 bases and J dropped 3; count of bases not matched to a gene: 8. CDR1 MNHEY and CDR2 SMNVEV come from the germline V gene (reference sequence). CDR3 sequence (DNA): TGTGCCAGCAGTTTATCTGGGCGGGAGCTTCTCTACGAGCAGTACTTC. It codes for CASSLSGRELLYEQYF.

V usage is TRBV6-5 and J usage is TRBJ2-7; TRBD2 matches 7 bases. In germline, CDR1 is MNHEY, CDR2 SVGAGI. Trimming removed 0 bases from V and 4 bases from J; junction bases left unmatched: 6. CDR3 length: 15 residues. The CDR3 loop reads CASSYSGGGRYEQYF. The CDR3, as DNA: TGTGCCAGCAGTTACTCGGGGGGAGGGAGATACGAGCAGTACTTC.

The DNA for the CDR3 is TGTGCCAGCAGCGGGGGCAGGGGAGCCAAAAACATTCAGTACTTC. It is translated as CASSGGRGAKNIQYF. V is TRBV7-6 and J is TRBJ2-4, with TRBD1 as a possible D gene (6 bases). The V end lost 5 bases, the J end lost 0 bases, and 11 bases lay between the germline ends. The CDR3 contains 15 residues. The germline CDR1 and CDR2 sequences are SGHVS and FNYEAQ.

This sequence joins TRBV2 and TRBJ2-7, with TRBD2 matching over 8 bases. There are 15 residues in the CDR3. Germline assignment: CDR1 SNHLY and CDR2 FYNNEI. Trimming at V came to 4 bases and at J to 4 bases, leaving 9 bases not matched to a gene. The CDR3 coding sequence is TGTGCCAGCAGTGCGTTGGCGGGGGGCGGGTACGAGCAGTACTTC. Its translation: CASSALAGGGYEQYF.

The chain combines TRBV9 with TRBJ2-1; D is possibly TRBD2 (5 bases). Trimming shortened V by 1 base and J by 7 bases, and 12 bases separated the two germline ends. Germline V gene sequence: CDR1 SGDLS, CDR2 YYNGEE. The CDR3 consists of 14 residues. The CDR3 region has the DNA TGTGCCAGCAGCGTATCCAGGACTGTAAATGAGCAGTTCTTC. The encoded protein is CASSVSRTVNEQFF.

The chain uses TRBV14 and TRBJ1-3; TRBD1 might be the D (6 bases). The ends were cut back, 5 bases at V and 2 bases at J, with 13 bases in the middle. This CDR3 has 15 residues. Germline CDR1 and CDR2: SGHDN and FVKESK. CDR3 sequence: CASSSIRDTGNTIYF. CDR3 bases: TGTGCCAGCAGCTCGATCCGGGACACTGGAAACACCATATATTTT.

V gene TRBV4-3 combines with J gene TRBJ1-5; tentatively, D is TRBD1 (6 bases). Between the trimmed V and J ends, which lost 0 bases and 2 bases, there was a span of 17 bases. The length of the CDR3 is 18 residues. Germline V CDR1 and CDR2: LGHNA, YSLEER. The CDR3 sequence is CASSQDLGGAGGNQPQHF. The CDR3 DNA reads TGCGCCAGCAGCCAAGATCTTGGGGGGGCAGGAGGCAATCAGCCCCAGCATTTT.

This clone has a single count. The chain carries TRBV25-1 and TRBJ2-7, with D perhaps matching TRBD1 (7 bases). In germline, CDR1 is MGHDK, CDR2 SYGVNS. Trimming stripped 7 bases from V and 5 bases from J, with 15 bases between. The CDR3 totals 13 residues. DNA of the CDR3: TGTGCCAGCAACCCCTCAGGGGGGCACGAGCAGTACTTC. Protein: CASNPSGGHEQYF.

In this sample, this clone turned up once. This sequence joins TRBV5-4 and TRBJ1-1; D call uncertain. The V end was cut by 5 bases, the J end by 2 bases, with 16 bases between. This CDR3 is built from 15 residues. The V gene's germline CDR1 is SGHNT and CDR2 YYREEE (reference sequence). In nucleotides, the CDR3 is TGTGCCAGCAGTTTCAGGACTCAAACAAACACTGAAGCTTTCTTT. Translated: CASSFRTQTNTEAFF.

The genes are TRBV5-4 and TRBJ2-3; 16 bases map to TRBD2. Germline trimming cut 3 bases from V and 5 bases from J; bases unmatched to any gene: 9. The CDR3 sequence is 18 residues long. Per the germline V gene, CDR1 is SGHNT and CDR2 is YYREEE (reference sequence). The DNA of the CDR3 is TGTGCCAGCAGCTCCGGGGGACTAGCGGGGGGGCGTGGAGATACGCAGTATTTT. Its protein is CASSSGGLAGGRGDTQYF. Supplemented by reference TRBV5-4 and TRBJ2-3, the full variable domain reads ETGVTQSPTHLIKTRGQQVTLRCSSQSGHNTVSWYQQALGQGPQFIFQYYREEENGRGNFPPRFSGLQFPNYSSELNVNALELDDSALYLCASSSGGLAGGRGDTQYFGPGTRLTVL.

This chain joins TRBV19 and TRBJ2-7; tentatively, D is TRBD1 (6 bases). Germline V gives CDR1 LNHDA, CDR2 SQIVND (reference sequence). Trimming left V 7 bases short and J 3 bases short, with 19 bases between. The CDR3 contains 15 residues. CDR3 nucleotides: TGTGCCAGTACAGATTCGGCACAGGGTGTCTACGAGCAGTACTTC. It is translated as CASTDSAQGVYEQYF. Using reference TRBV19 and TRBJ2-7 for the parts outside the CDR3, the full variable domain is DGGITQSPKYLFRKEGQNVTLSCEQNLNHDAMYWYRQDPGQGLRLIYYSQIVNDFQKGDIAEGYSVSREKKESFPLTVTSAQKNPTAFYLCASTDSAQGVYEQYFGPGTRLTVT.

J is TRBJ2-5 and V is TRBV4-2; 13 bases align to TRBD2. Germline CDR1 LGHNA, CDR2 YNFKEQ. The J segment lost 4 bases and the V segment lost 6 bases, leaving 5 bases of the junction unmatched. This CDR3 contains 15 residues. CDR3 residues: CASRQLAGGRETQYF. DNA of the CDR3: TGTGCCAGCAGACAACTAGCGGGGGGGCGAGAGACCCAGTACTTC.

This clone occurred a few times. The chain combines TRBV5-1 with TRBJ1-1; possible D gene TRBD1, 6 bases. Trimming pared 5 bases from V and 4 bases from J, leaving 12 bases between. This CDR3 is 13 amino acids long. The V gene's germline CDR1 is SGHRS and CDR2 YFSETQ. The CDR3 DNA reads TGCGCCAGCAGTACCGGACAGACCACTGAAGCTTTCTTT. It specifies CASSTGQTTEAFF.

This chain joins TRBV19 and TRBJ2-2; weak D call: TRBD2 (6 bases). In germline, CDR1 is LNHDA, CDR2 SQIVND (reference sequence). The CDR3 length is 16 residues. The ends were cut back, 7 bases at V and 6 bases at J, with 21 bases in the middle. CDR3 bases: TGTGCCAGTACCACCCGGGGAGGAGGAAACGCCGGGGAGCTGTTTTTT. This sequence encodes CASTTRGGGNAGELFF.

This sequence joins TRBV27 and TRBJ2-1; weak D call: TRBD2 (6 bases). Germline loops: CDR1 MNHEY, CDR2 SMNVEV (reference sequence). The CDR3 has 16 amino acids. With 5 bases removed from V and 2 bases from J, the gap between germline ends came to 16 bases. CDR3 in amino acids: CASSAMTSPTYNEQFF. The CDR3 bases are TGTGCCAGCAGTGCGATGACTAGTCCGACCTACAATGAGCAGTTCTTC.

This chain connects TRBV29-1 to TRBJ2-1; 11 bases are shared with TRBD1. Trimming removed 6 bases from V and 4 bases from J; junction bases left unmatched: 5. Germline loops: CDR1 SQVTM, CDR2 ANQGSEA. This CDR3 region has 14 residues. In DNA form, the CDR3 reads TGCAGCGTCCCGGGACAGGGGGATTACAATGAGCAGTTCTTC. Amino acid sequence: CSVPGQGDYNEQFF.

The rearrangement joins TRBV6-6 to TRBJ2-5, with 7 bases identical to TRBD1. V shed 9 bases and J 1 base; nucleotides not matched to a gene: 5. CDR3 size: 13 residues. The germline V gene encodes CDR1 MNHNY and CDR2 SVGAGI (reference sequence). The DNA of the CDR3 is TGTGCCAGTCAAGGGGGCCTCCAAGAGACCCAGTACTTC. This encodes CASQGGLQETQYF.